These T cell receptor beta chains were read from a single sample in a study of blood T cell repertoires in COVID-19. Sequencing used immunoSEQ multiplex PCR; TCRdb keeps in-frame clones, though not all of them. The sample holds roughly 70,000 clones, about 80% seen once. Source material: peripheral blood. Receptors originate from a man in his 70s who had recovered from COVID-19. CDR3s include the opening cysteine and the closing phenylalanine or tryptophan. The D gene is left open where the match is weak. Not every row has a clone size; where given, it reads once, few, many or a size class.

size | J | V | D | CDR3 | DNA
few | TRBJ2-2 | TRBV3-1/TRBV3-2 | TRBD1 | CASSRDRVGEAGELFF | TGTGCCAGCAGCCGGGACAGGGTTGGAGAGGCCGGGGAGCTGTTTTTT
once | TRBJ1-4 | TRBV29-1 | - | CSVRQSTNEKLFF | TGCAGCGTTAGACAGTCAACTAATGAAAAACTGTTTTTT
- | TRBJ1-1 | TRBV10-3 | - | CAISEIEAAEAFF | TGTGCCATCAGTGAGATTGAAGCCGCTGAAGCTTTCTTT
once | TRBJ2-2 | TRBV15 | - | CATSRDTSTGELFF | TGTGCCACCAGCAGAGACACATCTACCGGGGAGCTGTTTTTT
- | TRBJ1-5 | TRBV30 | - | CAWSGPRRGNQPQHF | TGTGCCTGGAGTGGCCCCCGCCGGGGCAATCAGCCCCAGCATTTT
- | TRBJ1-2 | TRBV29-1 | - | CSVDSEAGANGYTF | TGCAGCGTTGACTCCGAGGCAGGGGCCAATGGCTACACCTTC
- | TRBJ1-4 | TRBV6-5 | TRBD1 | CASTQTGTELSKLFF | TGTGCCAGCACCCAAACGGGGACAGAGCTCTCCAAACTGTTTTTT
- | TRBJ1-5 | TRBV7-2 | - | CASSIQTDQPQHF | TGTGCCAGCAGCATCCAAACGGATCAGCCCCAGCATTTT
once | TRBJ1-6 | TRBV4-3 | - | CASSPMRGLNNSPLHF | TGCGCCAGCAGTCCGATGCGGGGACTGAATAATTCACCCCTCCACTTT
once | TRBJ2-2 | TRBV5-5 | TRBD1 | CASSLTGTGATGELFF | TGTGCCAGCAGCCTAACCGGGACAGGGGCGACCGGGGAGCTGTTTTTT
- | TRBJ1-4 | TRBV5-1 | TRBD1 | CASTGGTGRSQKLFF | TGCGCCAGCACCGGGGGGACAGGGCGAAGTCAAAAACTGTTTTTT
- | TRBJ1-4 | TRBV28 | - | CASSSGTLPWELFF | TGTGCCAGCAGTTCCGGGACACTTCCTTGGGAACTGTTTTTT
few | TRBJ2-3 | TRBV6-1 | - | CASSERANTQYF | TGTGCCAGCAGTGAGCGAGCGAATACGCAGTATTTT
- | TRBJ2-1 | TRBV25-1 | TRBD2 | CASSESLAGGPGEQFF | TGTGCCAGCAGTGAAAGTCTAGCGGGAGGGCCTGGTGAGCAGTTCTTC
- | TRBJ1-6 | TRBV18 | - | CASSPSATSSYNSPLHF | TGTGCCAGCTCACCATCAGCGACGAGCTCCTATAATTCACCCCTCCACTTT
few | TRBJ1-2 | TRBV5-4 | - | CASSLTNRGGVGYTF | TGTGCCAGCAGCTTGACTAACAGAGGGGGGGTTGGCTACACCTTC